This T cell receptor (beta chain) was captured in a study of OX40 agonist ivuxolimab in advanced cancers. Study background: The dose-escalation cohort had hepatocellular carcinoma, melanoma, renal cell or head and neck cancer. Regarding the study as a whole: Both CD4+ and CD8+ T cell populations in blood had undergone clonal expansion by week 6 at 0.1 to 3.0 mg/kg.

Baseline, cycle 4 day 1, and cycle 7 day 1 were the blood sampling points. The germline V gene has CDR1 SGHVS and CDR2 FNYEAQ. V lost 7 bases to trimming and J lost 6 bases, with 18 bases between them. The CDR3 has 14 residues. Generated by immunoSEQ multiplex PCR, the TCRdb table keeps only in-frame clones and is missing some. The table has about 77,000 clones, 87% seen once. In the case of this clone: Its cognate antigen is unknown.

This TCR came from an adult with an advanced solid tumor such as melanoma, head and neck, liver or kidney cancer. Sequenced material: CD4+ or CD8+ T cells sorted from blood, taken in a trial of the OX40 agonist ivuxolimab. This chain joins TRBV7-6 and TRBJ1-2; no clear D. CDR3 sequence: CASTSLAESHGYTF. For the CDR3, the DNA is TGTGCCAGCACCTCCTTAGCCGAATCCCATGGCTACACCTTC.